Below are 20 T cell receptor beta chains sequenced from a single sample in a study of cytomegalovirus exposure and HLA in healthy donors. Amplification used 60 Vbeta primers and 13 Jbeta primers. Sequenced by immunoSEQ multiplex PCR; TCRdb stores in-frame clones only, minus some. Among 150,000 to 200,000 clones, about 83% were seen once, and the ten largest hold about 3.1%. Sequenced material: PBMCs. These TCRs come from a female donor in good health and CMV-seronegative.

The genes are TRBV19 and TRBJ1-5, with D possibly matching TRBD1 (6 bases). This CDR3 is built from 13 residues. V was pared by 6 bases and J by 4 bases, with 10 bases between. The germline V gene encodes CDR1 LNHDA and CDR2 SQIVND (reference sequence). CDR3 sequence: CASSRGRNQPQHF. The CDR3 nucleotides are TGTGCCAGTAGCAGGGGAAGAAATCAGCCCCAGCATTTT.

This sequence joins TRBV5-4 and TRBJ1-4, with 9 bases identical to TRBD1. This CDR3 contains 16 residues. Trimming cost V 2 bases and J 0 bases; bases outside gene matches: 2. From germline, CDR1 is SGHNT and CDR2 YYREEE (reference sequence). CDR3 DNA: TGTGCCAGCAGCTTTGGGGACAGGGCAACTAATGAAAAACTGTTTTTT. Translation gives CASSFGDRATNEKLFF. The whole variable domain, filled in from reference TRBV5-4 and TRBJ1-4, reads ETGVTQSPTHLIKTRGQQVTLRCSSQSGHNTVSWYQQALGQGPQFIFQYYREEENGRGNFPPRFSGLQFPNYSSELNVNALELDDSALYLCASSFGDRATNEKLFFGSGTQLSVL.

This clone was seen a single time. CDR3 region: CASSLLDSPVSYNEQFF. The DNA for the CDR3 is TGTGCCAGCAGCTTACTGGACAGTCCTGTCTCCTACAATGAGCAGTTCTTC. The chain couples TRBV7-9 to TRBJ2-1; D possibly corresponds to TRBD1 (6 bases). Trimming cost V 2 bases and J 0 bases, with 14 bases left between them. The CDR3 is 17 residues long. Germline V gives CDR1 SEHNR, CDR2 FQNEAQ (reference sequence).

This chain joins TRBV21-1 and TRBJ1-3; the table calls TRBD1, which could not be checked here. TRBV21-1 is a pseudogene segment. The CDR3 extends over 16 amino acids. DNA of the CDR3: TGTGCCAGCACAGGAGAGACAGGCCCCTCTGGAAACACCATATATTTT. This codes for CASTGETGPSGNTIYF.

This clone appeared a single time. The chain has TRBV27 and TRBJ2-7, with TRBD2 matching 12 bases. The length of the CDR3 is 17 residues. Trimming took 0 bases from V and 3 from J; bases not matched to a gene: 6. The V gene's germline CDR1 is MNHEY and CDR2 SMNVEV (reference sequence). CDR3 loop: CASSLSSLAGGVYEQYF. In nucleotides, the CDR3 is TGTGCCAGCAGTTTATCCTCACTAGCGGGGGGTGTCTACGAGCAGTACTTC.

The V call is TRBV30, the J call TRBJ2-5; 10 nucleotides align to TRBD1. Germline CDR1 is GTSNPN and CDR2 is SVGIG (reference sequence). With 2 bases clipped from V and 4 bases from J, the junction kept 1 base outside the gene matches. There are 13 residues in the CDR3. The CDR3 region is CAWSRQGAETQYF. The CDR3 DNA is TGTGCCTGGAGTAGACAGGGGGCAGAGACCCAGTACTTC.

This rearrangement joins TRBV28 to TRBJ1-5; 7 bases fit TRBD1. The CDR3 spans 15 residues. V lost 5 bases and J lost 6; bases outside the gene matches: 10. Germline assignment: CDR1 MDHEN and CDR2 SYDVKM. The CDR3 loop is CASSPLRQGLQPQHF. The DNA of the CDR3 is TGTGCCAGCAGTCCGCTGCGACAGGGCCTTCAGCCCCAGCATTTT.

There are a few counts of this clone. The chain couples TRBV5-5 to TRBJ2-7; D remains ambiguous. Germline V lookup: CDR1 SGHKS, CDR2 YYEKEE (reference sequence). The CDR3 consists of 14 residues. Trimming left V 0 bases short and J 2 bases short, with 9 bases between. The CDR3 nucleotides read TGTGCCAGCAGCTTGGACCCGGTAACCTACGAGCAGTACTTC. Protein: CASSLDPVTYEQYF.

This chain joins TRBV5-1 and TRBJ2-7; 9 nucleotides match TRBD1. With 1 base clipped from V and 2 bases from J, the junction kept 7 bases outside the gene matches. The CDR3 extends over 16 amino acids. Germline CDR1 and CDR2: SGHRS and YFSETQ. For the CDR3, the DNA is TGCGCCAGCAGCTTGAAGACAGGGGGTGATACCTACGAGCAGTACTTC. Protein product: CASSLKTGGDTYEQYF.

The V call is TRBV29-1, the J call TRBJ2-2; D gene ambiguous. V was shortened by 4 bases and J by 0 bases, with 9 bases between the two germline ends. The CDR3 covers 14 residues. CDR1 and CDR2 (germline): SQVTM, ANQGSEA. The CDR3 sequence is CSVGVPTNTGELFF. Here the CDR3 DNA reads TGCAGCGTTGGCGTCCCCACGAACACCGGGGAGCTGTTTTTT.

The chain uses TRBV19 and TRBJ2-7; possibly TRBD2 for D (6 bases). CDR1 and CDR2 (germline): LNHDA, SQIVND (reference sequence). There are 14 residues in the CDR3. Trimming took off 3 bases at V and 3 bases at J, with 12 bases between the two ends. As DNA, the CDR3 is TGTGCCAGTAGTATCGCGGGGTACGACTACGAGCAGTACTTC. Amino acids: CASSIAGYDYEQYF.

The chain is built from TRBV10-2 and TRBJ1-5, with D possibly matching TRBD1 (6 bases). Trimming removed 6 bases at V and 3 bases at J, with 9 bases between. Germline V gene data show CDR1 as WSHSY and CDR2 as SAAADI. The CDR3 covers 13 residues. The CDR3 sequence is CASSRGTNQPQHF. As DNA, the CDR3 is TGCGCCAGCAGCAGGGGTACCAATCAGCCCCAGCATTTT.

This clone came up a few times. CDR3: CASSTPGDRGIYEQYF. DNA for the CDR3: TGTGCCAGCAGTACCCCGGGGGACAGGGGGATTTACGAGCAGTACTTC. This chain joins TRBV27 and TRBJ2-7; 11 bases agree with TRBD1. Per the germline V gene, CDR1 is MNHEY and CDR2 is SMNVEV (reference sequence). V was pared by 5 bases and J by 4 bases, with 10 bases of the junction left unmatched. CDR3 length: 16 amino acids.

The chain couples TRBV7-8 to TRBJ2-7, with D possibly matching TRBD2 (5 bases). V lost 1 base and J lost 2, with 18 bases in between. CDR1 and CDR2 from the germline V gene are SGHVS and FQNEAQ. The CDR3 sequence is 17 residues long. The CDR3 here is CASSLGNGLEETYEQYF. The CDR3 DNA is TGTGCCAGCAGCTTAGGGAACGGACTTGAGGAGACCTACGAGCAGTACTTC. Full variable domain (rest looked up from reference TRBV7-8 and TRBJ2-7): GAGVSQSPRYKVAKRGQDVALRCDPISGHVSLFWYQQALGQGPEFLTYFQNEAQLDKSGLPSDRFFAERPEGSVSTLKIQRTQQEDSAVYLCASSLGNGLEETYEQYFGPGTRLTVT.

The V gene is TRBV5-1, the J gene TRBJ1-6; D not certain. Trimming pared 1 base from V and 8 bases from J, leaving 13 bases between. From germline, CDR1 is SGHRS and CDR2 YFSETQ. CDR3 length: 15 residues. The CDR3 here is CASSLNRGIDSPLHF. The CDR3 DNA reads TGCGCCAGCAGCTTGAATCGGGGAATAGATTCACCCCTCCACTTT.

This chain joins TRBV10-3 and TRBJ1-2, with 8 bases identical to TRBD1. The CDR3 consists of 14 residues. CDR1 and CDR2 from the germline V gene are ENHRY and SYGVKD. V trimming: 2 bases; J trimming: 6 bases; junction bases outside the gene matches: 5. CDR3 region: CAISEGRGQDGYTF. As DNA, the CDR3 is TGTGCCATCAGTGAGGGCAGGGGGCAGGATGGCTACACCTTC.

The DNA of the CDR3 is TGTGCCAGCAGGCAGTATCGTACGACAACGAACACCGGGGAGCTGTTTTTT. Amino acids: CASRQYRTTTNTGELFF. The chain carries TRBV5-8 and TRBJ2-2, with D unclear. Germline lookup yields CDR1 SGHTS and CDR2 YDEGEE. This CDR3 contains 17 residues. Trimming took off 5 bases at V and 0 bases at J, with 17 bases between the two ends.

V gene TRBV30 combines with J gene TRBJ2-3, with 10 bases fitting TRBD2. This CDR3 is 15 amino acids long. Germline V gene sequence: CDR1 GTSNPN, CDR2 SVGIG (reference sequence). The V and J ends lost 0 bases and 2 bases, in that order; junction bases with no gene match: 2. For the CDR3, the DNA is TGTGCCTGGAGTGTTCTAGCGGGAGCCACAGATACGCAGTATTTT. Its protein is CAWSVLAGATDTQYF. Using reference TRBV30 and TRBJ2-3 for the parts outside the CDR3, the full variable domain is SQTIHQWPATLVQPVGSPLSLECTVEGTSNPNLYWYRQAAGRGLQLLFYSVGIGQISSEVPQNLSASRPQDRQFILSSKKLLLSDSGFYLCAWSVLAGATDTQYFGPGTRLTVL.

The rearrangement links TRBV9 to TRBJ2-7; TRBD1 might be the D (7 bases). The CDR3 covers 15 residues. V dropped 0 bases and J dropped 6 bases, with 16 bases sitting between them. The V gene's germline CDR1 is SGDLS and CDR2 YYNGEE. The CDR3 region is CASSVGGDSLSEQYF. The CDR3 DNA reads TGTGCCAGCAGCGTAGGGGGGGACAGTCTATCCGAGCAGTACTTC.

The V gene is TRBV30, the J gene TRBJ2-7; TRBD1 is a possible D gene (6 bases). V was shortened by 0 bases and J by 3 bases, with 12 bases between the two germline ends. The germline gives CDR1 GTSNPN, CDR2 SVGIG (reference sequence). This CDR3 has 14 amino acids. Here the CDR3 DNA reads TGTGCCTGGAGTGTATTGGGGACAAGCTACGAGCAGTACTTC. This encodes CAWSVLGTSYEQYF. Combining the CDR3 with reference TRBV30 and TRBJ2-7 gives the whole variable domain SQTIHQWPATLVQPVGSPLSLECTVEGTSNPNLYWYRQAAGRGLQLLFYSVGIGQISSEVPQNLSASRPQDRQFILSSKKLLLSDSGFYLCAWSVLGTSYEQYFGPGTRLTVT.